One and the same sample provided the 3 T cell receptor beta chains below, sequenced in a study of control samples from healthy donors and cancer patients. Profiled with immunoSEQ multiplex PCR; TCRdb holds only in-frame clones, not every one. This sample has approximately 170,000 clones, with about 94% found just once. Sequences were obtained from blood. Receptors were obtained from a woman in her thirties in good health.

The chain carries TRBV5-1 and TRBJ2-3; 7 bases agree with TRBD2. After removal of 5 bases from V and 1 base from J, the junction contained 4 bases not matched to a gene. CDR3 size: 14 residues. Germline V gene data show CDR1 as SGHRS and CDR2 as YFSETQ. CDR3 nucleotide sequence: TGCGCCAGCAGGGACACTAGCGGCACAGATACGCAGTATTTT. Residues: CASRDTSGTDTQYF.

The J gene is TRBJ2-6, the V gene TRBV5-1; the D is unclear. Germline V gene data show CDR1 as SGHRS and CDR2 as YFSETQ. V dropped 2 bases and J dropped 0 bases, with 18 bases sitting between them. This CDR3 comprises 19 residues. Here the CDR3 DNA reads TGCGCCAGCAGCTTAAACAGTGCCTTACCCACCTCTGGGGCCAACGTCCTGACTTTC. Encoded protein: CASSLNSALPTSGANVLTF.

The chain joins TRBV24-1 to TRBJ2-7; D unresolved. There are 15 residues in the CDR3. The germline gives CDR1 KGHDR, CDR2 SFDVKD. V was cut by 1 base and J by 3 bases, with 12 bases left in between. The CDR3 nucleotides read TGTGCCACCAGTGATTTTGCCTCGGGTCACTACGAGCAGTACTTC. Translated: CATSDFASGHYEQYF.